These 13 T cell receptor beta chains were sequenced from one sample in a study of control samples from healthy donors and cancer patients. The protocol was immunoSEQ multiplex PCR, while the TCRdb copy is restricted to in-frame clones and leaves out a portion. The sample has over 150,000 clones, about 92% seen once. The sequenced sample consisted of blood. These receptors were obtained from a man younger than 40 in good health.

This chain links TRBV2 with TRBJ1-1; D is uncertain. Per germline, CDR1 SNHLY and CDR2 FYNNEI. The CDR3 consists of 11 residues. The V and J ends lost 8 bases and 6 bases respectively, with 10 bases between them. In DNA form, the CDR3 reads TGTGCCAGCCGGGTACAGCCTGAAGCTTTCTTT. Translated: CASRVQPEAFF.

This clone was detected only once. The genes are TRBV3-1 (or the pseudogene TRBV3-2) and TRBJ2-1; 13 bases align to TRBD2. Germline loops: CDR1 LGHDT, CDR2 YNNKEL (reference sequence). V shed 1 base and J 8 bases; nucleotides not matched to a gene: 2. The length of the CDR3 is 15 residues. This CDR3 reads CASSQGTSGGDEQFF. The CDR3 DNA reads TGTGCCAGCAGCCAAGGCACTAGCGGGGGGGATGAGCAGTTCTTC.

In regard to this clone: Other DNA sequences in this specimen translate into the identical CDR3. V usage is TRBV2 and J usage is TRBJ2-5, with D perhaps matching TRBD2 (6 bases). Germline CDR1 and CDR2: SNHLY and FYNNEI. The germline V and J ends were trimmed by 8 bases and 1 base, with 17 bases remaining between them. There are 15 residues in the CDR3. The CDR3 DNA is TGTGCCAGCGCTCTGGCGGGATCCCTCCAAGAGACCCAGTACTTC. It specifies CASALAGSLQETQYF.

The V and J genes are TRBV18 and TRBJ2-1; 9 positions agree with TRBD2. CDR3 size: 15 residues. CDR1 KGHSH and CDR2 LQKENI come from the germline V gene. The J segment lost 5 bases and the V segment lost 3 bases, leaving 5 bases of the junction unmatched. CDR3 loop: CASSPPLAGNNEQFF. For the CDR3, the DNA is TGTGCCAGCTCACCGCCGCTAGCGGGGAACAATGAGCAGTTCTTC. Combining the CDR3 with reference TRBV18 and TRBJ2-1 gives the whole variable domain NAGVMQNPRHLVRRRGQEARLRCSPMKGHSHVYWYRQLPEEGLKFMVYLQKENIIDESGMPKERFSAEFPKEGPSILRIQQVVRGDSAAYFCASSPPLAGNNEQFFGPGTRLTVL.

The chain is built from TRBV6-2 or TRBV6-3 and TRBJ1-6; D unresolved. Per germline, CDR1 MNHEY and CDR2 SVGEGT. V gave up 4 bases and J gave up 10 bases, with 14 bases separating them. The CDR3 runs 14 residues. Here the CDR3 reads CASSSLDEPSPLHF. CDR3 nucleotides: TGTGCCAGCAGTTCTCTGGACGAACCATCACCCCTCCACTTT.

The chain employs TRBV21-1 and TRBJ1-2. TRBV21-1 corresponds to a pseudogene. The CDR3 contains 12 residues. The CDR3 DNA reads TGTGCCAGCAGCCTGACGGGGTATGGCTACACCTTC. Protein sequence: CASSLTGYGYTF.

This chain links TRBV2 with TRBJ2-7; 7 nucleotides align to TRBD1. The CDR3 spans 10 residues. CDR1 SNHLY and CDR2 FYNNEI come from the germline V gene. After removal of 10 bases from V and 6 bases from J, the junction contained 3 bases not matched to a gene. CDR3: CATYRGEQYF. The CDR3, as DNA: TGTGCCACATACAGGGGCGAGCAGTACTTC.

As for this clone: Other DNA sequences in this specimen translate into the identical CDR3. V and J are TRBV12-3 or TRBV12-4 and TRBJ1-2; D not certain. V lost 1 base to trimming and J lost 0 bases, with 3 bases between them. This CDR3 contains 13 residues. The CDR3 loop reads CASSLGANYGYTF. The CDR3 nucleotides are TGTGCCAGCAGTTTAGGCGCTAACTATGGCTACACCTTC.

CDR3 sequence: CASSLNLRGHSYGYTF. CDR3 nucleotide sequence: TGTGCCAGCAGCTTAAACCTGAGGGGACATTCATATGGCTACACCTTC. The chain joins TRBV7-9 to TRBJ1-2; D is perhaps TRBD1 (6 bases). This CDR3 has 16 amino acids. Trimming left V 2 bases short and J 5 bases short, with 18 bases between. Germline V gene lookup returns CDR1 SEHNR and CDR2 FQNEAQ (reference sequence).

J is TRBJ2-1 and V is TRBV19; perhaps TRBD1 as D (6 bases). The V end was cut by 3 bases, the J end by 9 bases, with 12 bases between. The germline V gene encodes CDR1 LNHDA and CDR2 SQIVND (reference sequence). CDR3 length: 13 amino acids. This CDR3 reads CASSMQGLGEQFF. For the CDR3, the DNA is TGTGCCAGTAGTATGCAGGGGCTCGGTGAGCAGTTCTTC.

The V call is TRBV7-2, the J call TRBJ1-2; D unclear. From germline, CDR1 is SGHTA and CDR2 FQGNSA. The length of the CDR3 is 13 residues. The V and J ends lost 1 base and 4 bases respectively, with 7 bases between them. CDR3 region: CASSLDFGYGYTF. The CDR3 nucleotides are TGTGCCAGCAGCTTAGATTTCGGCTATGGCTACACCTTC.

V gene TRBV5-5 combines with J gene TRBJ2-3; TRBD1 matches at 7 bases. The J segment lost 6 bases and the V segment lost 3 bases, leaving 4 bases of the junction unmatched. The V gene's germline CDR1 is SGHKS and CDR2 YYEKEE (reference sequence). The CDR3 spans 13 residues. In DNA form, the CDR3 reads TGTGCCAGCAGCTCTACAGGGGTGGATACGCAGTATTTT. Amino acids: CASSSTGVDTQYF.

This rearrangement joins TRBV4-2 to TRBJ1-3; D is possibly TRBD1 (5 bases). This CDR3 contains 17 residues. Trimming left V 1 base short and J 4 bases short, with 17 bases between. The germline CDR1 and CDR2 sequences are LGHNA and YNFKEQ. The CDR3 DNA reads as TGTGCCAGCAGCCAAGGACATTCGGAGAGGGACGGAAACACCATATATTTT. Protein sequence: CASSQGHSERDGNTIYF.